This is a list of T cell receptor beta chains from one sample in a study of control samples from healthy donors and cancer patients. Assay: immunoSEQ multiplex PCR; the TCRdb copy retains only in-frame clones and omits some. The sample lists just under 75,000 clones, about 90% occurring once. Input material: blood. The origin of the receptors is a woman aged 50 to 60 in good health. The CDR3 runs from the conserved cysteine through the conserved F or W. The order of the fields is clone size, D gene, V gene, J gene, CDR3 DNA, CDR3 protein. D genes are given only for firm matches. Some rows mark clone size as missing; the rest say once, few, many or name a class of expanded clone.

abundance: NA
d_gene: NA
v_gene: TRBV3-1/TRBV3-2
j_gene: TRBJ2-1
CDR3nt: TGTGCCAGCAGCCAAGTCGGGAGTAGGAATGAGCAGTTCTTC
CDR3aa: CASSQVGSRNEQFF

abundance: NA
d_gene: NA
v_gene: TRBV7-3
j_gene: TRBJ1-1
CDR3nt: TGTGCCAGCAGCATTGGACAGTCGAACACTGAAGCTTTCTTT
CDR3aa: CASSIGQSNTEAFF

abundance: NA
d_gene: NA
v_gene: TRBV5-4
j_gene: TRBJ2-7
CDR3nt: TGTGCCAGCAGCTCGAGGGACGAGCAGTACTTC
CDR3aa: CASSSRDEQYF

abundance: NA
d_gene: NA
v_gene: TRBV14
j_gene: TRBJ2-1
CDR3nt: TGTGCCAGCAGCCAACAACAGCCCTCCTACAATGAGCAGTTCTTC
CDR3aa: CASSQQQPSYNEQFF

abundance: NA
d_gene: TRBD2
v_gene: TRBV11-2
j_gene: TRBJ2-1
CDR3nt: TGTGCCAGCAGCTCTGGGACTAGCGGGTTCTACAATGAGCAGTTCTTC
CDR3aa: CASSSGTSGFYNEQFF

abundance: NA
d_gene: TRBD1
v_gene: TRBV19
j_gene: TRBJ1-5
CDR3nt: TGTGCCAGTAGTGGACAGGTCAATGTGATCAGCCCCCAGCATTTT
CDR3aa: CASSGQVNVISPQHF

abundance: few
d_gene: TRBD2
v_gene: TRBV19
j_gene: TRBJ2-3
CDR3nt: TGTGCCAGTAGCCCTGCGGGGGGGCTTAAAGATACGCAGTATTTT
CDR3aa: CASSPAGGLKDTQYF

abundance: NA
d_gene: NA
v_gene: TRBV2
j_gene: TRBJ2-7
CDR3nt: TGTGCCAGCAGTTTCTTGGGATCGGTCTACGAGCAGTACTTC
CDR3aa: CASSFLGSVYEQYF

abundance: NA
d_gene: NA
v_gene: TRBV11-1
j_gene: TRBJ2-3
CDR3nt: TGTGCCAGCAGCCCCAGCGGACCCAGCACAGATACGCAGTATTTT
CDR3aa: CASSPSGPSTDTQYF

abundance: NA
d_gene: NA
v_gene: TRBV4-2
j_gene: TRBJ2-1
CDR3nt: TGTGCCAGCAGCCAAGAGGCAAACAATGAGCAGTTCTTC
CDR3aa: CASSQEANNEQFF

abundance: NA
d_gene: NA
v_gene: TRBV15
j_gene: TRBJ2-1
CDR3nt: TGTGCCACCAGGCTAGGGCGGGACTACAATGAGCAGTTCTTC
CDR3aa: CATRLGRDYNEQFF

abundance: NA
d_gene: TRBD2
v_gene: TRBV10-1
j_gene: TRBJ2-3
CDR3nt: TGCGCCAGCAGCCAAGAACTAGCGGGAACAGGAGATACGCAGTATTTT
CDR3aa: CASSQELAGTGDTQYF

abundance: few
d_gene: TRBD1
v_gene: TRBV5-1
j_gene: TRBJ1-1
CDR3nt: TGCGCCAGCAGCTCTACAGGGGGTTGGACTGAAGCTTTCTTT
CDR3aa: CASSSTGGWTEAFF

abundance: NA
d_gene: NA
v_gene: TRBV11-2
j_gene: TRBJ1-2
CDR3nt: TGTGCCAGCAGCGCCATACGGACGGTAGGCAGGGGATCTGATGGCTACACCTTC
CDR3aa: CASSAIRTVGRGSDGYTF

abundance: NA
d_gene: TRBD2
v_gene: TRBV2
j_gene: TRBJ2-5
CDR3nt: TGTGCCAGCAGTCCCCCGAGGCTAGCGGGCCTCCAAGAGACCCAGTACTTC
CDR3aa: CASSPPRLAGLQETQYF

abundance: NA
d_gene: NA
v_gene: TRBV6-5
j_gene: TRBJ2-7
CDR3nt: TGTGCCAGCAGCCCCCCGCCGGGGTTCGAGCAGTACTTC
CDR3aa: CASSPPPGFEQYF

abundance: few
d_gene: NA
v_gene: TRBV20-1
j_gene: TRBJ1-2
CDR3nt: TGCAGTGCTAGTTTACAGGGCAATGGCTACACCTTC
CDR3aa: CSASLQGNGYTF

abundance: NA
d_gene: TRBD1
v_gene: TRBV4-1
j_gene: TRBJ1-5
CDR3nt: TGCGCCAGCAGCCAAGAGACAGGGGGCAGTCAGCCCCAGCATTTT
CDR3aa: CASSQETGGSQPQHF

abundance: NA
d_gene: NA
v_gene: TRBV7-3
j_gene: TRBJ2-6
CDR3nt: TGTGCCAGCAGCTTAAGTCCGCGCTCAGGGGCCAACGTCCTGACTTTC
CDR3aa: CASSLSPRSGANVLTF

abundance: NA
d_gene: NA
v_gene: TRBV6-5
j_gene: TRBJ2-3
CDR3nt: TGTGCCAGCAGTTCCCTCAGGGTGTCCGGCACAGATACGCAGTATTTT
CDR3aa: CASSSLRVSGTDTQYF

abundance: NA
d_gene: NA
v_gene: TRBV30
j_gene: TRBJ2-1
CDR3nt: TGTGCCTGGAGTGTAGACGGGAATGAGCAGTTCTTC
CDR3aa: CAWSVDGNEQFF

abundance: NA
d_gene: NA
v_gene: TRBV5-1
j_gene: TRBJ2-3
CDR3nt: TGCGCCAGCAGAACCGGGACTAGCACAGATACGCAGTATTTT
CDR3aa: CASRTGTSTDTQYF

abundance: NA
d_gene: TRBD1
v_gene: TRBV2
j_gene: TRBJ2-2
CDR3nt: TGTGCCACCAGACAGGGGGCGAACACCGGGGAGCTGTTTTTT
CDR3aa: CATRQGANTGELFF

abundance: few
d_gene: TRBD2
v_gene: TRBV27
j_gene: TRBJ2-7
CDR3nt: TGTGCCAGCAGACTAGCGGGAGGTGTCTCCTACGAGCAGTACTTC
CDR3aa: CASRLAGGVSYEQYF

abundance: NA
d_gene: TRBD2
v_gene: TRBV6-1
j_gene: TRBJ2-7
CDR3nt: TGTGCCAGCAGTGAAGCGCGACTAGCGGTATCCTACGAGCAGTACTTC
CDR3aa: CASSEARLAVSYEQYF

abundance: NA
d_gene: TRBD1
v_gene: TRBV5-6
j_gene: TRBJ2-1
CDR3nt: TGTGCCAGCAGCTCAGTCTGGACAGGGAGCTCCTACAATGAGCAGTTCTTC
CDR3aa: CASSSVWTGSSYNEQFF

abundance: NA
d_gene: NA
v_gene: TRBV18
j_gene: TRBJ1-4
CDR3nt: TGTGCCAGCTCATCGACGGTTAATGAAAAACTGTTTTTT
CDR3aa: CASSSTVNEKLFF

abundance: once
d_gene: NA
v_gene: TRBV18
j_gene: TRBJ2-6
CDR3nt: TGTGCCAGCTCACCAACAGCAGCCCAAGTTGGGGCCAACGTCCTGACTTTC
CDR3aa: CASSPTAAQVGANVLTF

abundance: NA
d_gene: TRBD2
v_gene: TRBV2
j_gene: TRBJ2-7
CDR3nt: TGTGCCAGCAGCGTCTATGGACTAGCGGGTTACGAGCAGTACTTC
CDR3aa: CASSVYGLAGYEQYF

abundance: NA
d_gene: NA
v_gene: TRBV7-9
j_gene: TRBJ2-5
CDR3nt: TGTGCCAGCAGCGAAAACTCAGGGGCACAAGAGACCCAGTACTTC
CDR3aa: CASSENSGAQETQYF

abundance: NA
d_gene: NA
v_gene: TRBV12-3/TRBV12-4
j_gene: TRBJ2-3
CDR3nt: TGTGCCAGCAGTTTTTCCGCAGATACGCAGTATTTT
CDR3aa: CASSFSADTQYF

abundance: NA
d_gene: TRBD1
v_gene: TRBV4-1
j_gene: TRBJ1-1
CDR3nt: TGCGCCAGCAGCCAACCGGACAGGGGCACTGAAGCTTTCTTT
CDR3aa: CASSQPDRGTEAFF

abundance: NA
d_gene: TRBD2
v_gene: TRBV20-1
j_gene: TRBJ2-7
CDR3nt: TGCAGTGCTAGTCTACCGGTGGGACTAGCGGACGCCTACGAGCAGTACTTC
CDR3aa: CSASLPVGLADAYEQYF

abundance: NA
d_gene: NA
v_gene: TRBV6-4
j_gene: TRBJ2-1
CDR3nt: TGTGCCAGCAGTGACTCGGGGGTAGGTGAGCAGTTCTTC
CDR3aa: CASSDSGVGEQFF

abundance: NA
d_gene: NA
v_gene: TRBV2
j_gene: TRBJ1-5
CDR3nt: TGTGCCAGCAGCCAATCCAGATCGACAGGCTTAAATCAGCCCCAGCATTTT
CDR3aa: CASSQSRSTGLNQPQHF

abundance: NA
d_gene: NA
v_gene: TRBV7-9
j_gene: TRBJ1-2
CDR3nt: TGTGCCAGCAGCTTGTCATCAGGAAACTATGGCTACACCTTC
CDR3aa: CASSLSSGNYGYTF

abundance: once
d_gene: NA
v_gene: TRBV28
j_gene: TRBJ1-1
CDR3nt: TGTGCCAGCAGTCCCGGACAGTCCTGGAACACTGAAGCTTTCTTT
CDR3aa: CASSPGQSWNTEAFF

abundance: NA
d_gene: NA
v_gene: TRBV27
j_gene: TRBJ1-2
CDR3nt: TGTGCCAGCAGTTTATGGGGCGGGGGCTGGACCTTC
CDR3aa: CASSLWGGGWTF

abundance: NA
d_gene: NA
v_gene: TRBV28
j_gene: TRBJ1-4
CDR3nt: TGTGCCAGCAGTTTTGGGGCTCTGAGTGAAAAACTGTTTTTT
CDR3aa: CASSFGALSEKLFF